This T cell receptor (beta chain) was captured by sequencing in a study of shared clonotypes between healthy human individuals. Study-level findings and limits: In contrast to clonotypes shared by all four donors, non-shared clonotypes had lower generation probabilities.

Germline V gives CDR1 ENHRY, CDR2 SYGVKD. The CDR3 is made up of 13 amino acids. With V trimmed by 6 bases and J by 4 bases, 4 bases remained unmatched. Profiled with immunoSEQ multiplex PCR; TCRdb holds only in-frame clones, not every one. The sample includes 2 million to 2.5 million clones, approximately 95% seen only once; the top ten take 0.13%. Notes on this clone: No antigen is known for it. Other DNA sequences from this sample encode an identical CDR3 as well.

Donors were healthy HIV-negative adults without recent acute infections or vaccinations. V usage is TRBV10-3 and J usage is TRBJ2-5; the match to TRBD1 covers 8 bases. Sequencing was performed on naive CD4+ T cells sorted from blood. Described subset: CD45RA+ positively selected. The TCR sequence derives from a man aged 18 to 29 in good health. This CDR3 is CAISPDRAETQYF. The CDR3, as DNA: TGTGCCATCAGCCCGGACAGGGCAGAGACCCAGTACTTC.